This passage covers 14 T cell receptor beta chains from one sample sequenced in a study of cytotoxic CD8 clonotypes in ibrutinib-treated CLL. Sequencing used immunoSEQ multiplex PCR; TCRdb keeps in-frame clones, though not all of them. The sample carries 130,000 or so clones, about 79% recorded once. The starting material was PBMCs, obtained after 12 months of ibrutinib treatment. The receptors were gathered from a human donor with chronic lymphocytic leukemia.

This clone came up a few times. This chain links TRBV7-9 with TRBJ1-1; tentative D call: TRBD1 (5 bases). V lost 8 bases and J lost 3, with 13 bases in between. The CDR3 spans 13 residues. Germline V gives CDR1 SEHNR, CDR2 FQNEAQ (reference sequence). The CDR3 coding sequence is TGTGCCAGCGGGGATATGGGGCACACTGAAGCTTTCTTT. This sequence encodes CASGDMGHTEAFF.

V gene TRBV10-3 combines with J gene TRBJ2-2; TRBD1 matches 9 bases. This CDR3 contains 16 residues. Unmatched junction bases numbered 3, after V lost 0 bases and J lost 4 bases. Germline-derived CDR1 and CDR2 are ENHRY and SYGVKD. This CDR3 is CAISESPGQGTGELFF. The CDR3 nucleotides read TGTGCCATCAGTGAGTCCCCGGGACAGGGCACCGGGGAGCTGTTTTTT.

This CDR3 reads CASSRTGGSEQYF. The CDR3 DNA is TGTGCCAGCAGCCGAACAGGGGGCTCCGAGCAGTACTTC. V gene TRBV5-5 combines with J gene TRBJ2-7, with TRBD1 matching over 9 bases. The CDR3 runs 13 residues. The trim removed 4 bases at V and 6 bases at J, leaving 5 bases unmatched. Germline values: CDR1 SGHKS, CDR2 YYEKEE (reference sequence).

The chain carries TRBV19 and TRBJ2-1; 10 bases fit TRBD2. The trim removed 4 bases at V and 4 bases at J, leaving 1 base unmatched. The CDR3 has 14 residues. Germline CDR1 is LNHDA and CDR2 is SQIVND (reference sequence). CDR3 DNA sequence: TGTGCCAGTAGTAGGACTAGCGGATACAATGAGCAGTTCTTC. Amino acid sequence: CASSRTSGYNEQFF.

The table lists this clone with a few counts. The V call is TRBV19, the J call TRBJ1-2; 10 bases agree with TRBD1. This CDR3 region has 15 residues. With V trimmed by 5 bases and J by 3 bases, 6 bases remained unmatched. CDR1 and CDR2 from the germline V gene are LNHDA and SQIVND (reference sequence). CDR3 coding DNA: TGTGCCAGTAGTCCCTGGACAGGGGGACACTATGGCTACACCTTC. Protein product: CASSPWTGGHYGYTF.

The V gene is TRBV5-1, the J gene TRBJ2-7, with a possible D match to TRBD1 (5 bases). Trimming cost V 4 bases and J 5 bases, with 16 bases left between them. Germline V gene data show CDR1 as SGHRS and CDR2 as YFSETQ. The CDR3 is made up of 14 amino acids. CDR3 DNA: TGCGCCAGCAGCCTCCGACAGTCTCCCGACGAGCAGTACTTC. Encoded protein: CASSLRQSPDEQYF.

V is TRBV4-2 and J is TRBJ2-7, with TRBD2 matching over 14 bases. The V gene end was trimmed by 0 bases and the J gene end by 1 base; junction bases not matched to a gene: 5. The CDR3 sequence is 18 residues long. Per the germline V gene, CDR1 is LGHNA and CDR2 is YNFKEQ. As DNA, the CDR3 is TGTGCCAGCAGCCAAGAAGGACTAGCGGGAGGTTCGTCCTACGAGCAGTACTTC. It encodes CASSQEGLAGGSSYEQYF.

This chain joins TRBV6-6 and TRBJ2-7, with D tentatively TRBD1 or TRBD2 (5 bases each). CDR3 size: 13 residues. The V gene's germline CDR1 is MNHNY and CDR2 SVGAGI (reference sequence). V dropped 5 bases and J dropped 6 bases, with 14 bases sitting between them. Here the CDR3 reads CASSNRDGGEQYF. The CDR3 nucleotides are TGTGCCAGCAGTAACCGGGACGGAGGCGAGCAGTACTTC.

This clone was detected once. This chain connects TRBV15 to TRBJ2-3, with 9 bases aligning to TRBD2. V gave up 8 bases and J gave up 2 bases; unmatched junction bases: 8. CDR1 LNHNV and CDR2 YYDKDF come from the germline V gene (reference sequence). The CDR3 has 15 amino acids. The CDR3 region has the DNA TGTGCCACCCTGGGGGCTAGCGGGAACACAGATACGCAGTATTTT. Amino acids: CATLGASGNTDTQYF.

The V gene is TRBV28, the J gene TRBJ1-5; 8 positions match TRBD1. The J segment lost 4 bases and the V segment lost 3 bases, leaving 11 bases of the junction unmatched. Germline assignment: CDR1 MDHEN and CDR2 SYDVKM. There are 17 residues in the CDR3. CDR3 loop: CASSFGAGGAGNQPQHF. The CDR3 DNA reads TGTGCCAGCAGTTTCGGTGCAGGGGGCGCGGGGAATCAGCCCCAGCATTTT.

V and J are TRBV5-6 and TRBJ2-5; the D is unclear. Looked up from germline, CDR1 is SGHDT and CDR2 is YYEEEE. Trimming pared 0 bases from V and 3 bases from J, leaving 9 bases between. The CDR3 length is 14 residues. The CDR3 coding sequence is TGTGCCAGCAGCTTGGGCTGGATAAAAGAGACCCAGTACTTC. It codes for CASSLGWIKETQYF.

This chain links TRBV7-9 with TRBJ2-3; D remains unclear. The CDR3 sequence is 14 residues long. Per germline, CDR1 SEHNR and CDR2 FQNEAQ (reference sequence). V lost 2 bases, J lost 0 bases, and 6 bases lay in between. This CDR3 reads CASSLSSSTDTQYF. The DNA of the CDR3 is TGTGCCAGCAGCTTAAGTTCTAGCACAGATACGCAGTATTTT. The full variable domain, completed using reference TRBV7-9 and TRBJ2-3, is DTGVSQNPRHKITKRGQNVTFRCDPISEHNRLYWYRQTLGQGPEFLTYFQNEAQLEKSRLLSDRFSAERPKGSFSTLEIQRTEQGDSAMYLCASSLSSSTDTQYFGPGTRLTVL.

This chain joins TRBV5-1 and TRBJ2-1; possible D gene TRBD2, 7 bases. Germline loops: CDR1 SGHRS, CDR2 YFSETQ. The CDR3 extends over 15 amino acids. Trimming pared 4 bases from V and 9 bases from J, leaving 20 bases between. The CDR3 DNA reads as TGCGCCAGCAGCCCAGAGGGGGGGATCTCGTTTGAGCAGTTCTTC. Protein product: CASSPEGGISFEQFF.

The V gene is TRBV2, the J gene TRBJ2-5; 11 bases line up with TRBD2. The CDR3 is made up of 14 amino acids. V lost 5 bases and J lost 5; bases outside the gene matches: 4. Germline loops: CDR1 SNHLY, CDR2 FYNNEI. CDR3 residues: CASSYSGRGETQYF. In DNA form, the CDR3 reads TGTGCCAGCAGTTATAGCGGGAGGGGGGAGACCCAGTACTTC. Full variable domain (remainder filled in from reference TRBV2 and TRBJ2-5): EPEVTQTPSHQVTQMGQEVILRCVPISNHLYFYWYRQILGQKVEFLVSFYNNEISEKSEIFDDQFSVERPDGSNFTLKIRSTKLEDSAMYFCASSYSGRGETQYFGPGTRLLVL.